Reported below is one T cell receptor beta chain. It lacks a known antigen. No much larger clonotype is one base removed from it; base qualities were not supplied. This entry comes from a study of T cell responses to AZD1222 COVID-19 vaccine (dated by TCRdb to the early 2020s). In the study overall: AZD1222 recipients given second doses at about 4 weeks or at about 12 weeks were pooled, since spike-specific TCR depth and breadth were not found to differ between the two schedules. Trial participants were enrolled into age subgroups of 18-55, 56-69 and 70-plus years, which contained about 150, 27 and 61 TCR-sequenced participants, respectively. A total of just over 230 trial participants underwent TCR sequencing, of whom about 210 had received two doses of AZD1222 and some 25 had received two doses of the MenACWY control vaccine.

The CDR3 regions of human TCRbeta chains were subjected to immunosequencing. For the original study's pipeline: TCRs in the repertoires were compared against a reference library of SARS-CoV-2-specific TCRs that had been generated with the MIRA antigen-specificity platform. Breadth was defined as the fraction of unique TCRs that were SARS-CoV-2-associated, and depth was defined as the fraction of total T cells that were SARS-CoV-2-associated. Using the MIRA data, each spike-specific TCR was assigned both to the spike region to which the TCR was reactive and to a CD4 or CD8 class. Log10-transformed breadth and depth values were compared by one-way ANOVA with Sidak's multiple comparisons tests. TCRdb carries this immuneACCESS record with in-frame sequences only. Its versions omit some clonotypes, under half of them owing to an unresolved V gene in the studies checked, with the rest unexplained. That table supplies the V and J calls and clone size; D and trimming were determined from the DNA. This sample holds 150,000 to 200,000 clones; roughly 88% were observed only once. The ten largest clones represent approximately 7.7% of the sample.

Explained via the paper, the time point label denotes: baseline before first vaccination. Vaccinee samples were obtained from the UK trials COV001 and COV002, which included a single-blind randomized controlled phase 2/3 trial of AZD1222 (ChAdOx1 nCoV-19) in healthy adults. For TCRbeta chain sequencing, PBMC samples from trial participants were taken at day 0 and at day 28 after the second dose. As encoded in the germline V gene, CDR1 is MNHEY while CDR2 is SVGAGI. The CDR3 holds 15 amino acids from the cysteine to the phenylalanine. The sequence is cut down to CDR3 DNA, 45 bases in frame from base 1. Trimming costs V 6 bases and J 1 base, and their ends lie 16 bases apart. The paper as a whole reports these results and caveats: Nearly half of unique spike-specific TCRs reportedly recognized epitopes outside regions mutated in the B.1.351 and B.1.1.7 variants. After two AZD1222 doses, spike-specific TCR breadth and depth were significantly higher than at day 0 and than in MenACWY recipients. The 56-69-year group was small, and its depth increase did not reach significance, likely because of low power. Most participants were white British and females outnumbered males, and the authors suggested that clonal diversity may have been underestimated. Vaccine-associated CD4 TCRs spanned the whole spike protein, with dominant responses in regions 160-218 and 743-854. Only 5 to 7 AZD1222 recipients were SARS-CoV-2 seropositive at baseline, limiting conclusions about previously exposed vaccinees. Because no day 14 peak-response samples were available, the repertoires could be characterized only after the peak T cell response.

The starting material was peripheral blood, obtained on day 0 of AZD1222 vaccination. This chain joins TRBV6-5 to TRBJ2-7; matching of 5 bases hints at TRBD2 as the D gene. The origin of this receptor is an adult in good health. CDR3 sequence: CASRSNRGTSYEQYF. The nucleotide sequence is TGTGCCAGCAGATCCAACCGGGGTACTTCCTACGAGCAGTACTTC.